These 3 T cell receptor beta chains were sequenced from one sample in a study of PD-L1 blockade in urothelial cancer. Time point of the sample: pretreatment peripheral blood. The repertoire was sequenced with immunoSEQ multiplex PCR; TCRdb's copy has only in-frame clones and lacks some. The table has roughly 91,000 clones, more than 70% seen once. Specimen: PBMCs, collected around atezolizumab (anti-PD-L1) treatment. Every receptor here comes from a man between 60 and 70 years old with urothelial cancer.

On this clone itself: At one boundary the junction diverges from the germline segment, which might be a read error. The rearrangement uses TRBV29-1 and TRBJ1-2; 10 bases fit TRBD1. CDR3 size: 13 residues. Germline CDR1 is SQVTM and CDR2 is ANQGSEA. The CDR3 sequence is CSVEGDRGYGYTF. The CDR3 region has the DNA TGCAGCGTCGAAGGGGACAGGGGCTATGGCTACACCTTC.

This chain links TRBV4-1 with TRBJ2-1; the match to TRBD1 covers 7 bases. J lost 1 base, V lost 2 bases, and 11 bases had no gene match. The CDR3 contains 18 residues. Germline CDR1 MGHRA, CDR2 YSYEKL. This CDR3 is CASSQIGKGAPSYNEQFF. The CDR3 bases are TGCGCCAGCAGCCAAATTGGGAAGGGGGCGCCGTCCTACAATGAGCAGTTCTTC.

This clone was detected once. The chain joins TRBV13 to TRBJ1-5, with 10 bases lining up with TRBD1. Germline CDR1 is PRHDT and CDR2 is FYEKMQ (reference sequence). V shed 5 bases and J 5 bases; nucleotides not matched to a gene: 9. CDR3 size: 16 residues. The CDR3 loop reads CASSAWTGGGDQPQHF. The CDR3, as DNA: TGTGCCAGCAGCGCGTGGACAGGGGGAGGAGATCAGCCCCAGCATTTT.